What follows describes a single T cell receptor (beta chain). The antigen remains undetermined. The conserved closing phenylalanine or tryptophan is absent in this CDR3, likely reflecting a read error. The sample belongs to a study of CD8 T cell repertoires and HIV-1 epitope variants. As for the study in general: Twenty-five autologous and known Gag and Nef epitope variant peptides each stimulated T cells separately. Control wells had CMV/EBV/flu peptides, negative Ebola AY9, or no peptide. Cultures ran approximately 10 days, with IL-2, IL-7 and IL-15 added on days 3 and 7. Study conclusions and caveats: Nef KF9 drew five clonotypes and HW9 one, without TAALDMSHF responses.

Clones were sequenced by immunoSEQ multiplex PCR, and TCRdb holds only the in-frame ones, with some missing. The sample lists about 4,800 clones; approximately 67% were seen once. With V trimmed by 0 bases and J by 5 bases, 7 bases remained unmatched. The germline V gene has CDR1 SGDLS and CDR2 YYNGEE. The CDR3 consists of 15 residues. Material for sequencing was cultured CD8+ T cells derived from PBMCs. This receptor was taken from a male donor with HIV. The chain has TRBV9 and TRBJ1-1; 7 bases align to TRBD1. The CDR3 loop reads CASSVGTGEGTEAFL. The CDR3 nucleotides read TGTGCCAGCAGCGTAGGAACAGGGGAGGGGACTGAAGCTTTCCTT.